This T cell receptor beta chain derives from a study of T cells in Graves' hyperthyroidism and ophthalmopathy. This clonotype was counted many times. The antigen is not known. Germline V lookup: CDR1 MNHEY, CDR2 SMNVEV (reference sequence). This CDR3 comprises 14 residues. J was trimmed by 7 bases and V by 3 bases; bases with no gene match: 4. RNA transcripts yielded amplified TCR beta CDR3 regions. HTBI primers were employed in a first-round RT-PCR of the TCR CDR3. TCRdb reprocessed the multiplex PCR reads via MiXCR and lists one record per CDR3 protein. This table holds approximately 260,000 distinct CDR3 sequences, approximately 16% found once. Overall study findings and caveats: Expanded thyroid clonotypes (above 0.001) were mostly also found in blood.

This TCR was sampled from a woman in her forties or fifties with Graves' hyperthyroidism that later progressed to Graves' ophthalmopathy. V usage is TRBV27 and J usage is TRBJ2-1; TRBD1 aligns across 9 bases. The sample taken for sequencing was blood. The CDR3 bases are TGTGCCAGCAGTTTCCGGGACAGGGATAATGAGCAGTTCTTC. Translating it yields CASSFRDRDNEQFF.